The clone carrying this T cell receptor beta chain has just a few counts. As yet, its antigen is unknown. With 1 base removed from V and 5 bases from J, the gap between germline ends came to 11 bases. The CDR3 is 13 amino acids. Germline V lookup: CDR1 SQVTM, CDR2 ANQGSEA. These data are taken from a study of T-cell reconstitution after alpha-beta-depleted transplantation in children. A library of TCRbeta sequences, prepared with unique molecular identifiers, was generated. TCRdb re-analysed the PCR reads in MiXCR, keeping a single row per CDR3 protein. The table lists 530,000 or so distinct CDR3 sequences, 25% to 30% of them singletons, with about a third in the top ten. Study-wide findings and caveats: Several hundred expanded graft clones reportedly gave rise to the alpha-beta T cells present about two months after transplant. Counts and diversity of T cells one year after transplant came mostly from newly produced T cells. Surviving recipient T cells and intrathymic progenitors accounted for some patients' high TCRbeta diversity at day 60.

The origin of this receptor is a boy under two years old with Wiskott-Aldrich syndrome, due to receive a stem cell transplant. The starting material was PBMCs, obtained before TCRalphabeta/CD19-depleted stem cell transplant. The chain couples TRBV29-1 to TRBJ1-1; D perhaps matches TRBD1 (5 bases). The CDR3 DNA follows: TGCAGCGTTGAAGTCCCCCAGGGAACTGAAGCTTTCTTT. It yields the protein CSVEVPQGTEAFF. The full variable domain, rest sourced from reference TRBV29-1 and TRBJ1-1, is SAVISQKPSRDICQRGTSLTIQCQVDSQVTMMFWYRQQPGQSLTLIATANQGSEATYESGFVIDKFPISRPNLTFSTLTVSNMSPEDSSIYLCSVEVPQGTEAFFGQGTRLTVV.